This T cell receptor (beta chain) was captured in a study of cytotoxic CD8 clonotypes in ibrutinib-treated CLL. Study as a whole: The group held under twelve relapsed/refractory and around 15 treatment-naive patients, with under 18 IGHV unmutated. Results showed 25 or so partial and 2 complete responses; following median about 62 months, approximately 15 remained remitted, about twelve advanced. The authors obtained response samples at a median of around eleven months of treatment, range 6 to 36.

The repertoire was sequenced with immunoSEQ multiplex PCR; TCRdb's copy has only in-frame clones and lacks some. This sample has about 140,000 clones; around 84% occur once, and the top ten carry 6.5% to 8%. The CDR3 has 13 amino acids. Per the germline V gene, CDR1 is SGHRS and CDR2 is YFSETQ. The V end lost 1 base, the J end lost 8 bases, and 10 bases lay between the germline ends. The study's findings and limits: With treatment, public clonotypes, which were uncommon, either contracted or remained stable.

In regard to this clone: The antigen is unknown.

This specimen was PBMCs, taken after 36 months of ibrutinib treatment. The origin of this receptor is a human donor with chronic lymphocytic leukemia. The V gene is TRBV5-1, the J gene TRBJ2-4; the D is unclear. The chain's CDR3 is CASSLSLSYIQYF. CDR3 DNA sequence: TGCGCCAGCAGCTTGTCTCTCTCGTACATTCAGTACTTC.